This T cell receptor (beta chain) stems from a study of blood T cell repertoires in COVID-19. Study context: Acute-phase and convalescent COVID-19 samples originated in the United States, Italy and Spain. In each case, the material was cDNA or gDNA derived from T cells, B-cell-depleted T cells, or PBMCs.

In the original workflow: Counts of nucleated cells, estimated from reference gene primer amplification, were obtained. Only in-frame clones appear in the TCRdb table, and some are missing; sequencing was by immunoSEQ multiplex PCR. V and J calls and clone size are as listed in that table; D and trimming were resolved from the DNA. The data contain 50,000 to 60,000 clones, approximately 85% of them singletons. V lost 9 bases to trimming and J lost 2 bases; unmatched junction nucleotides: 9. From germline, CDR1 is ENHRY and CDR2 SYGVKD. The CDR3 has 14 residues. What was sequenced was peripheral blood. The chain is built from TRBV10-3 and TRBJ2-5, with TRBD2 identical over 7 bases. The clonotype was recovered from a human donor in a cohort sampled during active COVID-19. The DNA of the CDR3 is TGTGCCATGGGACGGGGAGGGAGTCAAGAGACCCAGTACTTC. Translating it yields CAMGRGGSQETQYF.